A single sample gave rise to the 2 T cell receptor beta chains below, sequenced in a study of cytomegalovirus exposure and HLA in healthy donors. Using immunoSEQ multiplex PCR, the repertoire was profiled, and TCRdb retains in-frame clones only, with some absent. The data contain about 56,000 clones, approximately 94% of them singletons. The sequenced sample consisted of PBMCs. These receptors all stem from a man between 18 and 35 years old in good health and CMV-seronegative.

V is TRBV2 and J is TRBJ2-3; 7 nucleotides match TRBD2. The CDR3 extends over 15 amino acids. Germline trimming cut 3 bases from V and 4 bases from J; bases unmatched to any gene: 7. In germline, CDR1 is SNHLY, CDR2 FYNNEI. The CDR3 DNA reads as TGTGCCAGCAGTGAGCCCGGACTAGGCTCAGATACGCAGTATTTT. It yields the protein CASSEPGLGSDTQYF.

The rearrangement links TRBV2 to TRBJ2-3; 9 nucleotides line up with TRBD2. CDR3 size: 16 residues. V was pared by 7 bases and J by 1 base, with 9 bases of the junction left unmatched. Germline-derived CDR1 and CDR2 are SNHLY and FYNNEI. The CDR3: CASTERLAGRTDTQYF. CDR3 DNA: TGTGCCAGCACCGAACGCCTAGCGGGACGCACAGATACGCAGTATTTT.